Listed here are 12 T cell receptor beta chains from one sample, sequenced in a study of blood T cell repertoires in COVID-19 (TCRdb year 2020). Library preparation used the immunoSEQ multiplex PCR assay. TCRdb limited this immuneACCESS table to in-frame rearrangements with V and J called. A share of clones is missing; checked studies link under half to unresolved V genes, and the rest is unexplained. This sample lists 250,000 to 300,000 clones; under 90% were detected once. Together, the top ten hold approximately 4.5% of the sample. The specimen was PBMCs or T cells enriched from blood (not recorded which). These receptor sequences come from a man aged 25 to 40 with acute COVID-19.

The chain employs TRBV19 and TRBJ1-5; possibly TRBD1 for D (5 bases). The germline gives CDR1 LNHDA, CDR2 SQIVND (reference sequence). Trimming took off 4 bases at V and 6 bases at J, with 13 bases between the two ends. This CDR3 region has 14 residues. CDR3 residues: CASSTSGFGQPQHF. The CDR3 nucleotides read TGTGCCAGTAGTACCTCAGGGTTCGGTCAGCCCCAGCATTTT.

The chain joins TRBV11-3 to TRBJ1-1; D ambiguous. V was cut by 2 bases and J by 1 base, with 8 bases left in between. This CDR3 contains 14 residues. Germline values: CDR1 SGHNT, CDR2 YENEEA. The CDR3 region is CASSLQAQNTEAFF. CDR3 sequence (DNA): TGTGCCAGCAGCTTACAAGCCCAGAACACTGAAGCTTTCTTT.

The V gene is TRBV10-3, the J gene TRBJ2-2, with a tentative D call TRBD2 (5 bases). This CDR3 has 14 residues. Trimming shortened V by 5 bases and J by 0 bases, and 7 bases separated the two germline ends. Looked up from germline, CDR1 is ENHRY and CDR2 is SYGVKD. DNA for the CDR3: TGTGCCATCAGTTTGGGAGCGAACACCGGGGAGCTGTTTTTT. It is translated as CAISLGANTGELFF.

The rearrangement links TRBV28 to TRBJ1-2; possible D gene TRBD1, 5 bases. V lost 7 bases and J 1 base, leaving 7 bases between the germline ends. The CDR3 spans 12 residues. Looked up from germline, CDR1 is MDHEN and CDR2 is SYDVKM. The CDR3 protein is CASTRGNYGYTF. The CDR3 coding sequence is TGTGCCAGCACTAGGGGTAACTATGGCTACACCTTC.

The chain employs TRBV14 and TRBJ1-6, with D perhaps TRBD1 (6 bases). V shed 6 bases and J shed 0 bases, with 9 bases lying between them. The CDR3 loop spans 15 amino acids. Germline CDR1 and CDR2: SGHDN and FVKESK. As DNA, the CDR3 is TGTGCCAGCAGTGACAGGAGCTCCTATAATTCACCCCTCCACTTT. Its translation: CASSDRSSYNSPLHF.

V gene TRBV5-4 combines with J gene TRBJ1-1; 8 nucleotides line up with TRBD1. There are 13 residues in the CDR3. V was clipped by 4 bases and J by 5 bases; unmatched bases: 4. Germline lookup yields CDR1 SGHNT and CDR2 YYREEE (reference sequence). The CDR3 loop reads CASSGQGRTEAFF. For the CDR3, the DNA is TGTGCCAGCAGCGGACAGGGTCGGACTGAAGCTTTCTTT.

This chain connects TRBV19 to TRBJ2-7; TRBD1 aligns across 9 bases. Trimming at V came to 5 bases and at J to 7 bases, leaving 12 bases not matched to a gene. The CDR3 is 15 amino acids. CDR1 and CDR2 from the germline V gene are LNHDA and SQIVND (reference sequence). The CDR3 DNA follows: TGTGCCAGTAGTGGAACCGGGACAGGGACAAGAGAGCAGTACGTC. Protein product: CASSGTGTGTREQYV.

The chain is built from TRBV11-2 and TRBJ2-2; D not certain. V gave up 3 bases and J gave up 4 bases, with 12 bases separating them. CDR1 and CDR2 from the germline V gene are SGHAT and FQNNGV. The CDR3 runs to 15 residues. CDR3 region: CASSLERGFTGELFF. CDR3 nucleotides: TGTGCCAGCAGCTTGGAGCGAGGTTTCACCGGGGAGCTGTTTTTT.

The DNA of the CDR3 is TGTGCCAGCAGCCGAAACGGGGAGGGCATGGGTTGGGGCTACACCTTC. Protein product: CASSRNGEGMGWGYTF. The V and J genes are TRBV3-1 (or the pseudogene TRBV3-2) and TRBJ1-2; D gene ambiguous. The V gene lost 4 bases and the J gene lost 8 bases, with 23 bases spanning the gap. The germline V gene has CDR1 LGHDT and CDR2 YNNKEL (reference sequence). The CDR3 consists of 16 residues.

The chain employs TRBV5-5 and TRBJ1-6, with D perhaps matching TRBD1 (5 bases). Germline assignment: CDR1 SGHKS and CDR2 YYEKEE (reference sequence). The CDR3 consists of 20 residues. Trimming removed 1 base at V and 7 bases at J, with 27 bases between. The CDR3 region has the DNA TGTGCCAGCAGCTTGTTCGGTGTAAGCCAGCTAATTCGGGGGAATTCACCCCTCCACTTT. This codes for CASSLFGVSQLIRGNSPLHF.

This chain links TRBV5-1 with TRBJ2-7; a possible D gene is TRBD2 (6 bases). The CDR3 has 16 residues. Per germline, CDR1 SGHRS and CDR2 YFSETQ. This CDR3 is CASSEGGLGRSNEQYV. The CDR3 DNA follows: TGTGCCAGCAGCGAGGGAGGCTTAGGCCGATCCAACGAGCAGTACGTC.

V gene TRBV5-4 combines with J gene TRBJ2-3, with 7 bases aligning to TRBD1. This CDR3 is 14 amino acids long. V lost 2 bases to trimming and J lost 3 bases; unmatched junction nucleotides: 3. Germline CDR1 reads SGHNT; CDR2 reads YYREEE (reference sequence). CDR3 region: CASSFTGATDTQYF. Written as DNA, the CDR3 is TGTGCCAGCAGCTTCACAGGGGCGACAGATACGCAGTATTTT. The full variable domain, its missing parts supplied by reference TRBV5-4 and TRBJ2-3, is ETGVTQSPTHLIKTRGQQVTLRCSSQSGHNTVSWYQQALGQGPQFIFQYYREEENGRGNFPPRFSGLQFPNYSSELNVNALELDDSALYLCASSFTGATDTQYFGPGTRLTVL.